These T cell receptor beta chains were read from a single sample in a study of shared clonotypes between healthy human individuals. The assay was immunoSEQ multiplex PCR, and TCRdb's table has in-frame clones only and misses some. The sample holds around 430,000 clones; roughly 77% are singletons and the top ten take roughly 13%. Sequencing input: PBMCs. All receptors derive from a woman in her thirties or forties in good health. Some clones in this sample may be carry-over from other donors' samples. Each CDR3 is given with its conserved first and last residue. A D gene is named only where the DNA matches it firmly. Clone size is not always given. Where it is, it says once, few, many or a class for expanded clones.

V gene	clone size	D gene	J gene	CDR3 DNA	CDR3 protein
TRBV30	NA	NA	TRBJ1-6	TGTGCCTGGGGTACACTGGCGAGGGGGTCACCCCTCCACTTT	CAWGTLARGSPLHF
TRBV7-3	NA	NA	TRBJ2-1	TGTGCCAGCAGCTTAAGGGACACCAATGAGCAGTTCTTC	CASSLRDTNEQFF
TRBV29-1	NA	TRBD1	TRBJ2-7	TGCAGCGCTGGGACAGGGAAGGGGTACGAGCAGTACTTC	CSAGTGKGYEQYF
TRBV5-4	NA	TRBD2	TRBJ2-7	TGTGCCAGCAGCTCTCTCATAGCGGGAGGCGAGCAGTACTTC	CASSSLIAGGEQYF
TRBV5-4	NA	NA	TRBJ2-1	TGTGCCAGCAGCTTGGATAAGAATGAGCAGTTCTTC	CASSLDKNEQFF
TRBV19	NA	NA	TRBJ2-3	TGTGCCAGTAGTATAGATCCAGGGGAGACAGATACGCAGTATTTT	CASSIDPGETDTQYF
TRBV4-1	NA	NA	TRBJ2-3	TGCGCCAGCAGCCAGGGAGGTACCACAAAGGATACGCAGTATTTT	CASSQGGTTKDTQYF
TRBV30	once	NA	TRBJ1-2	TGTGCCTGGAGTGTTGGAGGGAATGACTATGGCTACACCTTC	CAWSVGGNDYGYTF
TRBV29-1	NA	NA	TRBJ2-2	TGCAGCGTTGCACTAGCGAACACCGGGGAGCTGTTTTTT	CSVALANTGELFF
TRBV2	few	TRBD2	TRBJ2-1	TGTGCCAGCAGTCGACTAGCGGCATACAATGAGCAGTTCTTC	CASSRLAAYNEQFF
TRBV9	NA	NA	TRBJ1-1	TGTGCCAGCAGCGATGGGGCTGAAGCTTTCTTT	CASSDGAEAFF
TRBV7-9	few	NA	TRBJ2-5	TGTGCCAGCAGCTTAATGGGGGAAGAGACCCAGTACTTC	CASSLMGEETQYF
TRBV7-7	NA	TRBD1	TRBJ1-4	TGTGCTAGCAGCCTTGACAGGGCGAGCGAAAAACTGTTTTTT	CASSLDRASEKLFF
TRBV6-1	NA	TRBD1	TRBJ2-3	TGTGCCAGCAGTGAACTGTGGACAGGGGTCACAGATACGCAGTATTTT	CASSELWTGVTDTQYF
TRBV5-1	NA	TRBD2	TRBJ2-2	TGCGCCAGCAGCTTGGCACGGACTAGCGGGACCCACACCGGGGAGCTGTTTTTT	CASSLARTSGTHTGELFF
TRBV7-2	NA	NA	TRBJ2-3	TGTGCCAGCGGGTCCGGGACTGACACAGATACGCAGTATTTT	CASGSGTDTDTQYF
TRBV21-1	NA	NA	TRBJ2-7	TGTGCCAGCAGCCCAAGGGGGGGGATCTACGAGCAGTACTTC	CASSPRGGIYEQYF
TRBV28	NA	TRBD1	TRBJ2-7	TGTGCCAGCAGTCCTGGGACAGGGGAACGGGAGCAGTACTTC	CASSPGTGEREQYF
TRBV28	NA	TRBD1	TRBJ1-1	TGTGCCAGCAGAGACAGGGCGCCTGAAGCTTTCTTT	CASRDRAPEAFF
TRBV18	NA	NA	TRBJ2-1	TGTGCCAGCTCACCTGAGCGTATCTACAATGAGCAGTTCTTC	CASSPERIYNEQFF
TRBV4-1	NA	NA	TRBJ1-2	TGCGCCAGCAGCCATCCTGGGCGGGGCTCTGGCTACACCTTC	CASSHPGRGSGYTF
TRBV21-1	NA	NA	TRBJ2-7	TGTGCCAGCAGCCAAAAGACTAGCGGAATCTCCTACGAGCAGTACTTC	CASSQKTSGISYEQYF
TRBV11-2	NA	TRBD1	TRBJ1-4	TGTGCCAGCAGCTCTCGGGCAGGGGGGGTGGAAAAACTGTTTTTT	CASSSRAGGVEKLFF
TRBV13	NA	TRBD1	TRBJ1-1	TGTGCCAGCAGCTTCTGGGACAGGCCGAACACTGAAGCTTTCTTT	CASSFWDRPNTEAFF
TRBV28	NA	TRBD2	TRBJ2-1	TGTGCCAGCAGGTTAGCGGGTGGGGGTTTCTACAATGAGCAGTTCTTC	CASRLAGGGFYNEQFF
TRBV27	NA	NA	TRBJ1-5	TGTGCCAGCAGTGCCGGGCGCCACAATCAGCCCCAGCATTTT	CASSAGRHNQPQHF
TRBV5-1	NA	NA	TRBJ2-3	TGCGCCAGCAGCTTCCTTGGACAAAGTTTCACAGATACGCAGTATTTT	CASSFLGQSFTDTQYF